What follows is one T cell receptor (beta chain) and its context. As yet, its antigen is unknown. The data derive from a study of T cell responses to AZD1222 COVID-19 vaccine. Study details: Both about-4-week and about-12-week second-dose recipients were combined. Study-wide results and limits: Repertoire sampling occurred only after the peak T cell response. AZD1222 recipients seropositive at baseline numbered only five or six. Researchers report vaccine-associated CD4 TCRs spanning spike, with dominance at 160-218 and 743-854.

The germline V gene encodes CDR1 MRHNA and CDR2 SNTAGT. This CDR3 region has 15 residues. V lost 2 bases and J lost 4, with 13 bases in between. Data came from immunoSEQ multiplex PCR; TCRdb stores just in-frame clones and leaves some out. This sample yields under 170,000 clones, of which around 95% are seen a single time; roughly 1.3% belongs to the top ten. Sample: peripheral blood, taken on day 0 of AZD1222 vaccination. The rearrangement links TRBV6-4 to TRBJ2-3, with a possible D match to TRBD2 (6 bases). The TCR comes from an adult in good health. CDR3 DNA sequence: TGTGCCAGCAGTGACGACCCATCTAGCGCAGATACGCAGTATTTT. It specifies CASSDDPSSADTQYF.